A selection of T cell receptor beta chains follows, all from one sample in a study of cytomegalovirus exposure and HLA in healthy donors. TCRdb's table, derived via immunoSEQ multiplex PCR, lists solely in-frame clones and lacks some. The table records fewer than 100,000 clones, approximately 7.1% of them present only once. Material for sequencing was PBMCs. These receptor sequences come from a man aged 45-65 years in good health and CMV-seronegative. CDR3s leave out the opening cysteine and the closing phenylalanine or tryptophan.

cdr3_length j_call v_call cdr3_aa
15 TRBJ2-1 TRBV7-3 ASSPWGSGFEMDEQF
14 TRBJ1-3 TRBV4-1 ASSGRDRESGNTIY
13 TRBJ1-4 TRBV2 ASRGQTATNEKLF
14 TRBJ2-5 TRBV7-2 ASSFPQLAGGETQY
9 TRBJ1-2 TRBV20-1 SARLNYGYT
14 TRBJ2-2 TRBV4-2 ASSRNSVQGTGELF
14 TRBJ2-3 TRBV5-3 ARSPRLAGCTDTQY
13 TRBJ2-7 TRBV14 ARPSGTGNPYEQY
13 TRBJ2-1 TRBV30 AWKKREGSYNEQF
13 TRBJ2-7 TRBV6-5 ASSGVGQGSHEQY
10 TRBJ1-5 TRBV19 ASTRGFQPQH
13 TRBJ2-7 TRBV28 ASTLRLAGSYEQY
12 TRBJ2-5 TRBV11-2 ASSRLAAQETQY
11 TRBJ1-2 TRBV19 ASTRGGNYGYT
11 TRBJ2-1 TRBV5-1 ASSLGQGNEQF
11 TRBJ1-5 TRBV2 ASTEGAWQPQH
15 TRBJ2-7 TRBV11-3 ASTDVALGQGSYEQY
13 TRBJ1-1 TRBV6-6 ASSYSLGANTEAF
15 TRBJ2-1 TRBV7-2 ASSLRGASGAYNEQF
11 TRBJ2-3 TRBV25-1 ASSVAHTDTQY
10 TRBJ2-3 TRBV5-5 ASSLSADTQY
14 TRBJ2-1 TRBV6-6 ASSYRTSGTYNEQF
13 TRBJ2-5 TRBV7-2 ASSPGRRDQETQY
15 TRBJ1-1 TRBV6-1 ASSEGQFRFRITEAF
13 TRBJ2-7 TRBV18 ASSPPGGRGDEQY
13 TRBJ2-2 TRBV19 ASIRTSGNTGELF
9 TRBJ2-7 TRBV30 AWGQGYEQY
9 TRBJ1-4 TRBV28 ASSDWTVRF
15 TRBJ1-4 TRBV5-1 ASSLEGGRSTNEKLF
14 TRBJ2-5 TRBV27 ASSSRQGRDQETQY
11 TRBJ1-4 TRBV28 ASSFATNEKLF